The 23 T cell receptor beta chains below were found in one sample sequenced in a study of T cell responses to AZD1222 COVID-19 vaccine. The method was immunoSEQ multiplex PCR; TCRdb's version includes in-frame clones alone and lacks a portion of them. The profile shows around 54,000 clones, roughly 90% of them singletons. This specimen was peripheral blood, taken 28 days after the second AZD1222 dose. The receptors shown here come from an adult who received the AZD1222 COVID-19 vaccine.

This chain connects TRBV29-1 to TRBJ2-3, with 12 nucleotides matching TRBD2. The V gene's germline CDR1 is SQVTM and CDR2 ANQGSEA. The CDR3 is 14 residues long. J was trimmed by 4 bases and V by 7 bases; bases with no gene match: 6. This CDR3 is CSAAGLAGSDTQYF. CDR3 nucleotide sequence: TGCAGCGCCGCTGGACTAGCGGGATCAGATACGCAGTATTTT.

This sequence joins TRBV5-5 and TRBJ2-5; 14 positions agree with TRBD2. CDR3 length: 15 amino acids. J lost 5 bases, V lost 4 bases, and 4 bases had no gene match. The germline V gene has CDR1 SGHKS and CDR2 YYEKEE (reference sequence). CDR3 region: CASSRGLAGVETQYF. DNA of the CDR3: TGTGCCAGCAGCCGGGGACTAGCGGGGGTGGAGACCCAGTACTTC.

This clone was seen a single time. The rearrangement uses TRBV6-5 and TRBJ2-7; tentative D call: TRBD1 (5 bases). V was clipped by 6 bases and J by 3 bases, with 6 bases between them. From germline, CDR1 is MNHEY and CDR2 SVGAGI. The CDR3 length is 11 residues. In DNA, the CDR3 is TGTGCCAGCAGGGACAACTACGAGCAGTACTTC. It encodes CASRDNYEQYF.

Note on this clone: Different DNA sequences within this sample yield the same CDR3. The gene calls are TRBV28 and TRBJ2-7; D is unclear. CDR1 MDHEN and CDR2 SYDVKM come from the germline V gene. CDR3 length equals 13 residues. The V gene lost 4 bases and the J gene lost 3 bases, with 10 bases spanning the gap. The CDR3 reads CASSYGQDYEQYF. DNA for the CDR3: TGTGCCAGCAGTTATGGGCAGGACTACGAGCAGTACTTC.

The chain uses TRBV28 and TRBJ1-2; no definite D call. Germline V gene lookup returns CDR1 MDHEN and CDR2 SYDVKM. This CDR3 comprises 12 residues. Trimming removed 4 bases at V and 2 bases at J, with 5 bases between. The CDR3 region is CASSSGNYGYTF. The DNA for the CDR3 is TGTGCCAGCAGTTCCGGGAACTATGGCTACACCTTC.

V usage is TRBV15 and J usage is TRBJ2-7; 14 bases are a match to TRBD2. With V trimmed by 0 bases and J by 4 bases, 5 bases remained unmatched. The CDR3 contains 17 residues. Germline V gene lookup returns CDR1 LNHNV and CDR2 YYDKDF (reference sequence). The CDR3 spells CATSREVGTSGRYEQYF. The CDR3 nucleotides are TGTGCCACCAGCAGAGAGGTGGGGACTAGCGGGAGATACGAGCAGTACTTC.

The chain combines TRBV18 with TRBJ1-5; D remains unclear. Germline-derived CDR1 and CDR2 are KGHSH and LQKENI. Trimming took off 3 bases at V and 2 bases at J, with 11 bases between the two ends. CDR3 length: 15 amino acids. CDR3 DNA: TGTGCCAGCTCACCCTCAGCGGTGGGCAATCAGCCCCAGCATTTT. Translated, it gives CASSPSAVGNQPQHF.

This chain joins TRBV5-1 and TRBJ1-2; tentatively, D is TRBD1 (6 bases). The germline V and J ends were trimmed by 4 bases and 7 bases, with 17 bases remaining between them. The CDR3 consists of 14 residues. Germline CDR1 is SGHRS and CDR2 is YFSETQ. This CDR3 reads CASSPEWGAGGYTF. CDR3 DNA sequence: TGCGCCAGCAGCCCAGAATGGGGGGCAGGTGGCTACACCTTC.

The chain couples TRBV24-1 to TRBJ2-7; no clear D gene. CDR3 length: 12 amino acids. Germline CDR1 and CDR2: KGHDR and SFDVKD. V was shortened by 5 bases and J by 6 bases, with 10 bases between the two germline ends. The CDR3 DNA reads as TGTGCCACCAGTGTACGAGGATCCGAGCAGTACTTC. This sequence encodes CATSVRGSEQYF.

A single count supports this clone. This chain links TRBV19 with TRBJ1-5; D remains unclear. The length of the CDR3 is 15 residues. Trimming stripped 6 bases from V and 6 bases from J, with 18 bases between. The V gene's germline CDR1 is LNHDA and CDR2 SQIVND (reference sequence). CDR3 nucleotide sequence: TGTGCCAGTAGCAACAGTCACTCGGGGTCTCAGCCCCAGCATTTT. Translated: CASSNSHSGSQPQHF.

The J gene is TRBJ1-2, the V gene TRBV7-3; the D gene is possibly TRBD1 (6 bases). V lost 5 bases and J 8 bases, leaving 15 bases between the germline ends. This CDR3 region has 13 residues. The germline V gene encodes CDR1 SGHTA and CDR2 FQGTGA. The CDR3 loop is CASSLGQFSGYTF. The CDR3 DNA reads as TGTGCCAGCAGCCTTGGACAGTTCTCGGGCTACACCTTC. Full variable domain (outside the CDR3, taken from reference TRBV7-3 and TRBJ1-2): GAGVSQTPSNKVTEKGKYVELRCDPISGHTALYWYRQSLGQGPEFLIYFQGTGAADDSGLPNDRFFAVRPEGSVSTLKIQRTERGDSAVYLCASSLGQFSGYTFGSGTRLTVV.

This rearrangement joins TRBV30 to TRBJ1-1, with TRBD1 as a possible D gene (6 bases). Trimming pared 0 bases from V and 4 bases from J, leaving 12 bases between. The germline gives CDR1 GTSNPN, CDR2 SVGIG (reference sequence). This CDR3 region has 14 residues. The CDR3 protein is CAWSVFPGATEAFF. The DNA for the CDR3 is TGTGCCTGGAGTGTATTTCCAGGGGCCACTGAAGCTTTCTTT.

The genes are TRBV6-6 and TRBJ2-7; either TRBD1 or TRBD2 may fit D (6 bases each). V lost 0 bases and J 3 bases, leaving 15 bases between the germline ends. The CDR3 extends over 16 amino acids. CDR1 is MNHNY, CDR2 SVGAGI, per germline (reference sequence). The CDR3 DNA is TGTGCCAGCAGTTACTCGAACTGGGGGGCTGGCTACGAGCAGTACTTC. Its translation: CASSYSNWGAGYEQYF.

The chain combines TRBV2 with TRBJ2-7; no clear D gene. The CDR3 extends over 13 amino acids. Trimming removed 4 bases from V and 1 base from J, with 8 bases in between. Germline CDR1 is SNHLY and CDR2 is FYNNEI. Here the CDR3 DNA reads TGTGCCAGCAGTGTGGCCAGTTCCTACGAGCAGTACTTC. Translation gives CASSVASSYEQYF.

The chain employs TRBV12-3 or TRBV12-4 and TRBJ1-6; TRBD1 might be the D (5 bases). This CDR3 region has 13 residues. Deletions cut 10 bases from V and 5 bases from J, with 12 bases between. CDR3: CATRARHNSPLHF. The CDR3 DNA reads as TGTGCCACCAGGGCGCGTCATAATTCACCCCTCCACTTT.

CDR3 sequence: CASSLTETVPYEQYF. As DNA, the CDR3 is TGTGCCAGCAGCTTAACTGAAACAGTACCCTACGAGCAGTACTTC. The chain uses TRBV7-9 and TRBJ2-7; D is undetermined. The V and J ends lost 2 bases and 2 bases respectively, with 13 bases between them. CDR1 SEHNR and CDR2 FQNEAQ come from the germline V gene (reference sequence). The CDR3 runs 15 residues.

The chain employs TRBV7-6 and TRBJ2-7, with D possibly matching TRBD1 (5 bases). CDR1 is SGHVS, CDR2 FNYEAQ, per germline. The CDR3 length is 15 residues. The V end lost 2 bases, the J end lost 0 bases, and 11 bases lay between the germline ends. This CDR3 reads CASSLSPGRSYEQYF. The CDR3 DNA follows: TGTGCCAGCAGCTTATCTCCAGGGCGCTCCTACGAGCAGTACTTC. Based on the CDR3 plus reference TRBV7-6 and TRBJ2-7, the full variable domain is GAGVSQSPRYKVTKRGQDVALRCDPISGHVSLYWYRQALGQGPEFLTYFNYEAQQDKSGLPNDRFSAERPEGSISTLTIQRTEQRDSAMYRCASSLSPGRSYEQYFGPGTRLTVT.

CDR3 residues: CASSELADNTGELFF. Written as DNA, the CDR3 is TGTGCCAGCAGTGAGCTAGCGGATAACACCGGGGAGCTGTTTTTT. The V and J genes are TRBV6-1 and TRBJ2-2, with 7 bases identical to TRBD2. Trimming removed 3 bases from V and 2 bases from J; junction bases left unmatched: 3. CDR1 and CDR2 (germline): MNHNS, SASEGT. This CDR3 has 15 amino acids.

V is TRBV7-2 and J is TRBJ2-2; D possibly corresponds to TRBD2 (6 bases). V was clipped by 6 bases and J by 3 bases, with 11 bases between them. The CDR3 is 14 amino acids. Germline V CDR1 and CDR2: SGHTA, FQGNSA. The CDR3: CASRGRRDTGELFF. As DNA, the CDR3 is TGTGCCAGCAGGGGGAGGAGGGACACCGGGGAGCTGTTTTTT.

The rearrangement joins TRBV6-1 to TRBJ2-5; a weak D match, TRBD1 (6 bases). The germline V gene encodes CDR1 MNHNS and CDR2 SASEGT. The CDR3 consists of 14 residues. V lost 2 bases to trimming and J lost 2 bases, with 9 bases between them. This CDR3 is CASSELGAQETQYF. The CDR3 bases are TGTGCCAGCAGTGAATTGGGGGCTCAAGAGACCCAGTACTTC.

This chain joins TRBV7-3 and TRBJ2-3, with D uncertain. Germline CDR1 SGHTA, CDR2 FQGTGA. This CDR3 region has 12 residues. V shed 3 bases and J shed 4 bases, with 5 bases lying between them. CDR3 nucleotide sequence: TGTGCCAGCAGCTTGGACGCAGATACGCAGTATTTT. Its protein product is CASSLDADTQYF.

CDR3 in amino acids: CASSRKANEKLFF. CDR3 DNA sequence: TGTGCCAGCAGCCGAAAGGCTAATGAAAAACTGTTTTTT. The rearrangement joins TRBV5-8 to TRBJ1-4; D not certain. The V and J ends lost 4 bases and 3 bases respectively, with 7 bases between them. In germline, CDR1 is SGHTS, CDR2 YDEGEE. The CDR3 spans 13 residues. The full variable domain, in which reference TRBV5-8 and TRBJ1-4 provide the parts outside the CDR3, is EAGVTQSPTHLIKTRGQQATLRCSPISGHTSVYWYQQALGLGLQFLLWYDEGEERNRGNFPPRFSGRQFPNYSSELNVNALELEDSALYLCASSRKANEKLFFGSGTQLSVL.

CDR3 sequence (DNA): TGTGCCAGCTCACCAGGACAGAGCGAGCAGTACTTC. As protein: CASSPGQSEQYF. The chain combines TRBV18 with TRBJ2-7; TRBD1 is a possible D gene (6 bases). Germline V CDR1 and CDR2: KGHSH, LQKENI. V lost 2 bases to trimming and J lost 6 bases, with 8 bases between them. CDR3 length equals 12 residues. The whole variable domain, remainder taken from reference TRBV18 and TRBJ2-7, is NAGVMQNPRHLVRRRGQEARLRCSPMKGHSHVYWYRQLPEEGLKFMVYLQKENIIDESGMPKERFSAEFPKEGPSILRIQQVVRGDSAAYFCASSPGQSEQYFGPGTRLTVT.